The 16 T cell receptor beta chains listed next were all sequenced from one sample in a study of Graves' ophthalmopathy and Graves' hyperthyroidism. RNA transcripts were the template, and TCR beta CDR3 regions were amplified from them. HTBI-primed first-round RT-PCR preceded second-round multiplex PCR. TCRdb ran MiXCR on the multiplex PCR reads and lists one entry per CDR3 protein. The sample lists tens of thousands of distinct CDR3 sequences; under 55% were seen once. Sample: peripheral blood. These receptors all stem from an adult woman with Graves' ophthalmopathy.

This clonotype was recorded at least ten times. The chain employs TRBV7-3 and TRBJ2-7; tentatively, D is TRBD1 (5 bases). Germline V CDR1 and CDR2: SGHTA, FQGTGA. The CDR3 totals 13 residues. V dropped 4 bases and J dropped 3 bases, with 10 bases sitting between them. Written as DNA, the CDR3 is TGTGCCAGCAGCTCCGGAAGGGGCTACGAGCAGTACTTC. Encoded protein: CASSSGRGYEQYF.

This clonotype is labeled as medium-sized. The CDR3 DNA sequence: TGTGCCAGCAGCCTTGGATTGAATCAGCCCCAGCATTTT. Residues: CASSLGLNQPQHF. The gene calls are TRBV4-2 and TRBJ1-5; D call uncertain. The CDR3 is 13 amino acids. Trimming left V 4 bases short and J 4 bases short, with 8 bases between. The germline CDR1 and CDR2 sequences are LGHNA and YNFKEQ.

Note on this clonotype: The conserved closing phenylalanine or tryptophan is absent in this CDR3, likely reflecting a read error. V gene TRBV6-4 combines with J gene TRBJ2-2, with TRBD1 matching 9 bases. With 2 bases clipped from V and 3 bases from J, the junction kept 4 bases outside the gene matches. Germline lookup yields CDR1 MRHNA and CDR2 SNTAGT. CDR3 length equals 16 residues. The CDR3 loop is CASSDTRDRDTGELFS. In DNA, the CDR3 is TGTGCCAGCAGTGACACGAGGGACAGGGACACCGGGGAGCTGTTTTCT.

Notes on this clonotype: This may stem from a read error, because a much larger clone lies one nucleotide away. The V gene is TRBV9, the J gene TRBJ1-1; possibly TRBD1 for D (6 bases). CDR3 length equals 13 residues. CDR1 SGDLS and CDR2 YYNGEE come from the germline V gene. The CDR3 DNA sequence: TGTGCCAGCAGCCAGTCGGGGGACACTGAAGCTATCTTT. Amino acid sequence: CASSQSGDTEAIF.

The chain carries TRBV6-4 and TRBJ1-1; D is ambiguous. The CDR3 covers 17 residues. The germline gives CDR1 MRHNA, CDR2 SNTAGT. Trimming pared 0 bases from V and 3 bases from J, leaving 17 bases between. CDR3 DNA: TGTGCCAGCAGTGACTCAGCGGGCGGCGTGGTCGACACTGAAGCTTTCTTT. Translating gives CASSDSAGGVVDTEAFF.

This clonotype was found many times. J is TRBJ2-2 and V is TRBV11-2, with no clear D. In germline, CDR1 is SGHAT, CDR2 FQNNGV. V lost 5 bases and J 5 bases, leaving 9 bases between the germline ends. CDR3 length: 13 amino acids. CDR3 nucleotides: TGTGCCAGCAGCCCACCGATTACCGGGGAGCTGTTTTTT. This sequence encodes CASSPPITGELFF.

This clonotype was seen at least ten times. This chain connects TRBV20-1 to TRBJ1-1, with TRBD1 matching over 10 bases. The germline gives CDR1 DFQATT, CDR2 SNEGSKA (reference sequence). This CDR3 contains 16 residues. V was pared by 6 bases and J by 6 bases, with 16 bases of the junction left unmatched. CDR3 amino acids: CSARGQGKGFGPEAFF. The CDR3 nucleotides are TGCAGTGCCCGGGGACAGGGGAAGGGTTTCGGCCCTGAAGCTTTCTTT.

This sequence joins TRBV20-1 and TRBJ2-7, with 7 positions matching TRBD1. V lost 4 bases to trimming and J lost 6 bases; unmatched junction nucleotides: 9. The CDR3 covers 13 residues. CDR1 is DFQATT and CDR2 is SNEGSKA in the germline V gene (reference sequence). For the CDR3, the DNA is TGCAGTGCTACCCGAGGGACAGTCGGCGAGCAGTACTTC. Translating gives CSATRGTVGEQYF.

This clonotype was detected many times. The chain uses TRBV4-3 and TRBJ1-2; TRBD1 might be the D (6 bases). CDR3 size: 15 residues. CDR1 and CDR2 (germline): LGHNA, YSLEER. The V and J ends lost 0 bases and 4 bases respectively, with 12 bases between them. The CDR3 bases are TGCGCCAGCAGCCAAGATGCGGGGGCAGTCTATGGCTACACCTTC. This gives the protein CASSQDAGAVYGYTF.

Turning to this clonotype: An end of the junction does not agree with germline; a read error may underlie this. CDR3 DNA sequence: TGTGCTAGCAGCTTAGCGGCGGGGGGGAGCACAGATACGCAGTATTTT. As protein: CASSLAAGGSTDTQYF. The V gene is TRBV7-7, the J gene TRBJ2-3; TRBD2 aligns across 9 bases. The V gene's germline CDR1 is SSHAT and CDR2 FNYEAQ (reference sequence). The CDR3 spans 16 residues.

The chain combines TRBV2 with TRBJ2-1; no reliable D call. Trimming removed 4 bases from V and 0 bases from J, with 1 base in between. The CDR3 covers 12 residues. CDR1 and CDR2 from the germline V gene are SNHLY and FYNNEI. The CDR3 sequence: CASSVSYNEQFF. In nucleotides, the CDR3 is TGTGCCAGCAGTGTCTCCTACAATGAGCAGTTCTTC.

Ten or more counts support this clonotype. The rearrangement links TRBV24-1 to TRBJ2-5; D perhaps matches TRBD2 (7 bases). The V and J ends lost 3 bases and 4 bases respectively, with 17 bases between them. The germline V gene encodes CDR1 KGHDR and CDR2 SFDVKD. The length of the CDR3 is 16 residues. The chain's CDR3 is CATSDPRGEGRETQYF. CDR3 coding DNA: TGTGCCACCAGTGATCCGAGGGGGGAGGGCCGAGAGACCCAGTACTTC.

This clonotype came up many times. The rearrangement links TRBV6-1 to TRBJ1-2, with TRBD1 identical over 8 bases. The V gene's germline CDR1 is MNHNS and CDR2 SASEGT. V trimming: 1 base; J trimming: 5 bases; junction bases outside the gene matches: 9. This CDR3 has 16 amino acids. For the CDR3, the DNA is TGTGCCAGCAGTGAAGTTTTGTCGGGGACAGGATATGGCTACACCTTC. This sequence encodes CASSEVLSGTGYGYTF.

This chain connects TRBV29-1 to TRBJ1-6, with D possibly being TRBD1 (5 bases). The CDR3 is 14 amino acids. CDR1 is SQVTM, CDR2 ANQGSEA, per germline. V dropped 7 bases and J dropped 9 bases, with 19 bases sitting between them. The CDR3 protein is CSAEGEGNGSPLHF. CDR3 nucleotides: TGCAGCGCCGAAGGGGAGGGGAACGGTTCACCCCTCCACTTT.

The chain uses TRBV28 and TRBJ2-5; no clear D. Trimming pared 6 bases from V and 5 bases from J, leaving 16 bases between. The germline V gene has CDR1 MDHEN and CDR2 SYDVKM. The CDR3 covers 14 residues. The CDR3 reads CASSRQSGSETQYF. The DNA for the CDR3 is TGTGCCAGCAGCCGCCAAAGTGGCAGTGAGACCCAGTACTTC.

Remarks on this clonotype: A read error is possible here, since a much larger clone lies one base away. In DNA, the CDR3 is TGTGCCAGCAGCTCGGACAGGGTTGAAAAACTGTTTTTT. Translating gives CASSSDRVEKLFF. The genes are TRBV5-4 and TRBJ1-4, with 8 bases aligning to TRBD1. Germline V gene data show CDR1 as SGHNT and CDR2 as YYREEE (reference sequence). CDR3 size: 13 residues. V was clipped by 3 bases and J by 7 bases; unmatched bases: 2. The variable domain in full, with the rest retrieved from reference TRBV5-4 and TRBJ1-4, is ETGVTQSPTHLIKTRGQQVTLRCSSQSGHNTVSWYQQALGQGPQFIFQYYREEENGRGNFPPRFSGLQFPNYSSELNVNALELDDSALYLCASSSDRVEKLFFGSGTQLSVL.